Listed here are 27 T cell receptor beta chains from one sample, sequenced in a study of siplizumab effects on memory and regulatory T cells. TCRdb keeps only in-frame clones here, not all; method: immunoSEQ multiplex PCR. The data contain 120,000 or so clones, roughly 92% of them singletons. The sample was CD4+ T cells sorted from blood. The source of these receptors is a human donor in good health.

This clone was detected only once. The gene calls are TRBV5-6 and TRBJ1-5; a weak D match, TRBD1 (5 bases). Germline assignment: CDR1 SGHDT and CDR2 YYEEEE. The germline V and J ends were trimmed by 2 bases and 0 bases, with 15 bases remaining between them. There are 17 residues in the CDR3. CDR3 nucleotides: TGTGCCAGCAGCTTTCAGGGATGGAGCTATAGCAATCAGCCCCAGCATTTT. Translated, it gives CASSFQGWSYSNQPQHF.

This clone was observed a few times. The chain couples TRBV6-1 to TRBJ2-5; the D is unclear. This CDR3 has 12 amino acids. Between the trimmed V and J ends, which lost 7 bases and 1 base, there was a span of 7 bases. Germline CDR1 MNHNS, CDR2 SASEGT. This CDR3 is CASTLVQETQYF. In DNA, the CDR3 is TGTGCCAGCACCCTAGTCCAAGAGACCCAGTACTTC.

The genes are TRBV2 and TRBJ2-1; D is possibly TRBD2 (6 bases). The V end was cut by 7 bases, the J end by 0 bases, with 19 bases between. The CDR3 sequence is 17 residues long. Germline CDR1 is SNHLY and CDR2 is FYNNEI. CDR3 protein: CASTPRDLAASYNEQFF. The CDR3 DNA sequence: TGTGCCAGCACCCCGAGGGACTTAGCGGCCTCCTACAATGAGCAGTTCTTC.

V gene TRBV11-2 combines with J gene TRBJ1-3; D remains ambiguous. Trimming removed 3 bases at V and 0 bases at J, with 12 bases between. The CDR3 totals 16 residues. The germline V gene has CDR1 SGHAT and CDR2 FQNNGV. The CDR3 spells CASSLSDSSSGNTIYF. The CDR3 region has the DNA TGTGCCAGCAGCTTGTCCGACTCGAGCTCTGGAAACACCATATATTTT.

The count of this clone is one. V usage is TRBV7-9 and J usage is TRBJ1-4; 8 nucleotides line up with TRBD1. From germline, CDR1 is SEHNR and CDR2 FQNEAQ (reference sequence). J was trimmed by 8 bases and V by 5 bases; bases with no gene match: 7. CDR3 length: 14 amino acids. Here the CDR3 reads CASSTTGGGEKLFF. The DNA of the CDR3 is TGTGCCAGCAGCACTACAGGGGGAGGGGAAAAACTGTTTTTT. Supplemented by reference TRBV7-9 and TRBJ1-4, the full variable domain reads DTGVSQNPRHKITKRGQNVTFRCDPISEHNRLYWYRQTLGQGPEFLTYFQNEAQLEKSRLLSDRFSAERPKGSFSTLEIQRTEQGDSAMYLCASSTTGGGEKLFFGSGTQLSVL.

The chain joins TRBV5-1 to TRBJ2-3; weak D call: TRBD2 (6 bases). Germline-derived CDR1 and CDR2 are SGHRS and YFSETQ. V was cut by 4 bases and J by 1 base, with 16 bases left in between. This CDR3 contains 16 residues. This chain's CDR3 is CASSKISGGGTDTQYF. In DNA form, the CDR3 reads TGCGCCAGCAGCAAAATCTCCGGGGGTGGCACAGATACGCAGTATTTT.

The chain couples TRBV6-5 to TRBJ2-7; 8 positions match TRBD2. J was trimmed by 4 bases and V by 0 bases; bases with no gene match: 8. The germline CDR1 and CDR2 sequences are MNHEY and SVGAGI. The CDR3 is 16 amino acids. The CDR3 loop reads CASSYSSGGATYEQYF. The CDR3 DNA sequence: TGTGCCAGCAGTTACTCCAGCGGGGGAGCCACGTACGAGCAGTACTTC.

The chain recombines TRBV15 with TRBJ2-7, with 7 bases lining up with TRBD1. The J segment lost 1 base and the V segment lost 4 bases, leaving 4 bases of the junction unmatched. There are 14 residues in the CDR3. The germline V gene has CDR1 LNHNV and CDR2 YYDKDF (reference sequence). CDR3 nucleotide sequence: TGTGCCACCAGCACCCGACAGGGATCCTACGAGCAGTACTTC. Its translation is CATSTRQGSYEQYF.

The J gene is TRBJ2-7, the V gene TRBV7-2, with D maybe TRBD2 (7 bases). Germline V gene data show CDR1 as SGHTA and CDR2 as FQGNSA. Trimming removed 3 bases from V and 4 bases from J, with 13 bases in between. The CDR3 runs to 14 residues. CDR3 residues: CASSFREGGYEQYF. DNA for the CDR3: TGTGCCAGCAGCTTCAGGGAGGGGGGATACGAGCAGTACTTC.

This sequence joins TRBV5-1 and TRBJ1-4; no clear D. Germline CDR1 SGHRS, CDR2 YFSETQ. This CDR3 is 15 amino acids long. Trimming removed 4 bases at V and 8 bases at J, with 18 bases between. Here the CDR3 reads CASSPAVGGYEKLFF. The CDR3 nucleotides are TGCGCCAGCAGCCCGGCCGTGGGTGGCTACGAAAAACTGTTTTTT. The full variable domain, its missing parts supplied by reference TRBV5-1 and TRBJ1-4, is KAGVTQTPRYLIKTRGQQVTLSCSPISGHRSVSWYQQTPGQGLQFLFEYFSETQRNKGNFPGRFSGRQFSNSRSEMNVSTLELGDSALYLCASSPAVGGYEKLFFGSGTQLSVL.

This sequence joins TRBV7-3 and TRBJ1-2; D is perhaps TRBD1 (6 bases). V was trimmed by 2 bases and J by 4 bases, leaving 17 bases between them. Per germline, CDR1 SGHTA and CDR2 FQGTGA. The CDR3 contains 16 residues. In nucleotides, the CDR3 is TGTGCCAGCAGCTTAGGCGGGGGCTCTGGCCTCTATGGCTACACCTTC. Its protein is CASSLGGGSGLYGYTF.

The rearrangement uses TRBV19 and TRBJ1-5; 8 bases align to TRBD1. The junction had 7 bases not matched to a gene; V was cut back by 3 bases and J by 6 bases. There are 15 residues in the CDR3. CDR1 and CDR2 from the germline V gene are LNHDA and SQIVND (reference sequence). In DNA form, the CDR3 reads TGTGCCAGTAGTATGGGACAGGTGGGGAGTCAGCCCCAGCATTTT. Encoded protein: CASSMGQVGSQPQHF.

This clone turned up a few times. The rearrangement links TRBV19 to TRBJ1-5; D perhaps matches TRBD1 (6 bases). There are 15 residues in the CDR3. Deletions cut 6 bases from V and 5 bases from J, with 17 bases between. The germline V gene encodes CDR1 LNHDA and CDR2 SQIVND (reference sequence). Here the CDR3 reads CASSARTGWDQPQHF. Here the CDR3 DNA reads TGTGCCAGTAGCGCCCGCACAGGGTGGGATCAGCCCCAGCATTTT.

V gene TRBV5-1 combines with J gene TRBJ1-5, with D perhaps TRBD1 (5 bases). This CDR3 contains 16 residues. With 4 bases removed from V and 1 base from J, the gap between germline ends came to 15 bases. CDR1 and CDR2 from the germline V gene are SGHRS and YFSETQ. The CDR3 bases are TGCGCCAGCAGCCACGAGGGGTCCCCAAGCAATCAGCCCCAGCATTTT. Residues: CASSHEGSPSNQPQHF.

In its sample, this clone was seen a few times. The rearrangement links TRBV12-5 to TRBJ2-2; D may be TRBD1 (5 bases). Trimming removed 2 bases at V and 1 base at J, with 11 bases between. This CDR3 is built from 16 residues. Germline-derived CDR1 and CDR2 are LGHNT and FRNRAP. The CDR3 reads CASGLSDSQNTGELFF. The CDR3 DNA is TGTGCTAGTGGTTTGAGTGACAGCCAGAACACCGGGGAGCTGTTTTTT.

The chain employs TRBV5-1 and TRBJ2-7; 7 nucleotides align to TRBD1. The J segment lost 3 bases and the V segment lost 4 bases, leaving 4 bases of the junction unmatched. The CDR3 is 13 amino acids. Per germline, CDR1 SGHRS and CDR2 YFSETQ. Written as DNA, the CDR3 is TGCGCCAGCAGCGGACAGGTCGACTACGAGCAGTACTTC. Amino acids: CASSGQVDYEQYF.

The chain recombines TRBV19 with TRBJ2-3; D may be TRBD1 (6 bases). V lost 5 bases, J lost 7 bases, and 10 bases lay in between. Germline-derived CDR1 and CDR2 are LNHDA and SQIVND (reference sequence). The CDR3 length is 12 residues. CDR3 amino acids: CASSEQGYTQYF. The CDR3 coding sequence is TGTGCCAGTAGTGAACAGGGTTATACGCAGTATTTT. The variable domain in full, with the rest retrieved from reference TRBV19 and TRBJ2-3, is DGGITQSPKYLFRKEGQNVTLSCEQNLNHDAMYWYRQDPGQGLRLIYYSQIVNDFQKGDIAEGYSVSREKKESFPLTVTSAQKNPTAFYLCASSEQGYTQYFGPGTRLTVL.

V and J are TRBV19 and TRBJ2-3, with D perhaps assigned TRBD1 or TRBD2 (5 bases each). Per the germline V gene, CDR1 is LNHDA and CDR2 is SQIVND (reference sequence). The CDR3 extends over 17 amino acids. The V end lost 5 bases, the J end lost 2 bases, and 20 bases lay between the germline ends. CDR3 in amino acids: CASSPGTGSPNTDTQYF. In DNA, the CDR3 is TGTGCCAGTAGTCCAGGGACCGGAAGCCCTAACACAGATACGCAGTATTTT. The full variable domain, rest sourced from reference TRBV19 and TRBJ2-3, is DGGITQSPKYLFRKEGQNVTLSCEQNLNHDAMYWYRQDPGQGLRLIYYSQIVNDFQKGDIAEGYSVSREKKESFPLTVTSAQKNPTAFYLCASSPGTGSPNTDTQYFGPGTRLTVL.

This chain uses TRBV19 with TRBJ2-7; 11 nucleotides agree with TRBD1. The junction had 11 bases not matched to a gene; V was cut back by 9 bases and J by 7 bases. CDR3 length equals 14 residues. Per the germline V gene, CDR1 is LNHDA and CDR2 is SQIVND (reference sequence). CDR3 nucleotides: TGTGCCAGCCGCCGGGACAGGGGGGTAGAGGAGCAGTACTTC. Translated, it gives CASRRDRGVEEQYF.

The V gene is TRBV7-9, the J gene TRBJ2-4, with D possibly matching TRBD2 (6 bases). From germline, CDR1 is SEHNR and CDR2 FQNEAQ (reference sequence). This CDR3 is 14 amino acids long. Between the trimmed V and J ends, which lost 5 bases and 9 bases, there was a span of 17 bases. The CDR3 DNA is TGTGCCAGCAGCCCCGGGACTTCTCAGGGCATTCAGTACTTC. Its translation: CASSPGTSQGIQYF.

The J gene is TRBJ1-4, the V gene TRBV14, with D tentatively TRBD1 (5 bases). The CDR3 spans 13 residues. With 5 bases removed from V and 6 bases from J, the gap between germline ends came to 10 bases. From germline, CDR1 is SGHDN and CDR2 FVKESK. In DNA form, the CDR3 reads TGTGCCAGCAGCAGGGACGGATATGAAAAACTGTTTTTT. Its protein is CASSRDGYEKLFF.

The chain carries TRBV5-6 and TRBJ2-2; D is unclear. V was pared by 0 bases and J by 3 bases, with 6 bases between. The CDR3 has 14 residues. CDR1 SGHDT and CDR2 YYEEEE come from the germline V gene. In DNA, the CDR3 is TGTGCCAGCAGCTTGGGCACGTACACCGGGGAGCTGTTTTTT. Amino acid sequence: CASSLGTYTGELFF.

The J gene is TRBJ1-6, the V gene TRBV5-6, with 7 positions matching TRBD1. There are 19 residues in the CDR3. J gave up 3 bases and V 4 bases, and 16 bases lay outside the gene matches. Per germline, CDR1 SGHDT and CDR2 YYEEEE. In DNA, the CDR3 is TGTGCCAGCAGCCCTAGGTGGACAGGACCAGCGGGCTATAATTCACCCCTCCACTTT. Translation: CASSPRWTGPAGYNSPLHF.

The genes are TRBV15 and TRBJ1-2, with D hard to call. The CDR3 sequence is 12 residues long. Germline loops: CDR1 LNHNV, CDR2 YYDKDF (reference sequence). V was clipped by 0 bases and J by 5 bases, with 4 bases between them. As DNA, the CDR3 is TGTGCCACCAGCAGAGACTTATATGGCTACACCTTC. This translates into CATSRDLYGYTF.

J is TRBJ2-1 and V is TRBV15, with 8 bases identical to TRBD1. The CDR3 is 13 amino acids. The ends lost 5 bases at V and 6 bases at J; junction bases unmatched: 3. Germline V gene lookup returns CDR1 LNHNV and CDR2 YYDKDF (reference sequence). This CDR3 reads CATSFGQGNEQFF. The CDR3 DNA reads TGTGCCACCAGCTTCGGACAGGGCAATGAGCAGTTCTTC.

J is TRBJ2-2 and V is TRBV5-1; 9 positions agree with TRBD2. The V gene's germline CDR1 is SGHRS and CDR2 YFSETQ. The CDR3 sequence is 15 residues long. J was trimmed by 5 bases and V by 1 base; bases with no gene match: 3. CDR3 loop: CASSLLREGTGELFF. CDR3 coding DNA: TGCGCCAGCAGCTTGTTGCGGGAGGGAACCGGGGAGCTGTTTTTT.

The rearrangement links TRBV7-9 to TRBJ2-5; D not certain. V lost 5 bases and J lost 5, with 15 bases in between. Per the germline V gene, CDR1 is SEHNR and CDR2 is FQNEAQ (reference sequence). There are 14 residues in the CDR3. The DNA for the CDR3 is TGTGCCAGCAGCCCCCCGGTGCTGTGGGAGACCCAGTACTTC. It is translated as CASSPPVLWETQYF.